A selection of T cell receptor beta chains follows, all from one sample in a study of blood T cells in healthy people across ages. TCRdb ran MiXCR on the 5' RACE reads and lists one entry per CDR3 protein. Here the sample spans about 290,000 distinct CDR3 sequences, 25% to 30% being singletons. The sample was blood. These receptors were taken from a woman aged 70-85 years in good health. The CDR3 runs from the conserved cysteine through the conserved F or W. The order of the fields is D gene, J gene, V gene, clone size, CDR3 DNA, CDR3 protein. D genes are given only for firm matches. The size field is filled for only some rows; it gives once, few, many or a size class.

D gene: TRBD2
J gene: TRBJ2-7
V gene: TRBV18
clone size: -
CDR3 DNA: TGTGCCAGCTCCCTAGGACTAGCGGGAGAGGGCGAGCAGTACTTC
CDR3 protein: CASSLGLAGEGEQYF

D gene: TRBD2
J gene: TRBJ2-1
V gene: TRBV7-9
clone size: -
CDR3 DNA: TGTGCCAGCAGCTCGGAGCGGGAGGTTCACTCCTACAATGAGCAGTTCTTC
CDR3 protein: CASSSEREVHSYNEQFF

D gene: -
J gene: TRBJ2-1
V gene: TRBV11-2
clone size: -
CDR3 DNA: TGTGCCAGCAGCGCTAAAAATGAGCAGTTCTTC
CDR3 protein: CASSAKNEQFF

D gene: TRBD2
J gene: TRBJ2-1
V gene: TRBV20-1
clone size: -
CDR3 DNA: TGCAGTGCTAGTCCGACTAGCGGGAGGGCCACGGGGAATGAGCAGTTCTTC
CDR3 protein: CSASPTSGRATGNEQFF

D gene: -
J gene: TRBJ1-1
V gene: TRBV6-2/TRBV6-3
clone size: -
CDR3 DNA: TGTGCCAGCAGCAGGGCTGGCTCGAACACTGAAGCTTTCTTT
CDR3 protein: CASSRAGSNTEAFF

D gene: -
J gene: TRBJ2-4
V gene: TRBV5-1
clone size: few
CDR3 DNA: TGCGCCAGCAGCTTAGGGACAACCGTGAGAGACATTCAGTACTTC
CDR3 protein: CASSLGTTVRDIQYF

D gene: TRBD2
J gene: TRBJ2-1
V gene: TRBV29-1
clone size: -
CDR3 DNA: TGCAGCGTTGATAGCGGGAGGGCCAGAGATGAGCAGTTCTTC
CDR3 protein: CSVDSGRARDEQFF

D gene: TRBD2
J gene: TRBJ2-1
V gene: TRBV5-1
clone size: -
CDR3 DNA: TGCGCCAGCAGCTTGGGGACTAGCGGATACAATAAGCAGTTCTTC
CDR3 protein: CASSLGTSGYNKQFF

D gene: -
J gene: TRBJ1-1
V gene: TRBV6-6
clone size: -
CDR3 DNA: TGTGCCAGCAGTTATGGTACGGAGACTGAAGCTTTCTTT
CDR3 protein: CASSYGTETEAFF

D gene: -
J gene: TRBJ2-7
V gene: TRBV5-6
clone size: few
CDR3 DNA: TGTGCCAGCAGCTTCTATCCTGGACAGCGGAGCAACGAGCAGTACTTC
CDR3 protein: CASSFYPGQRSNEQYF

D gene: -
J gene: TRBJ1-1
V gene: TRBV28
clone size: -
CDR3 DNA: TGTGCCAGCAGGTCGCTTGGGATACTAAACACTGAAGCTTTCTTT
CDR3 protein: CASRSLGILNTEAFF

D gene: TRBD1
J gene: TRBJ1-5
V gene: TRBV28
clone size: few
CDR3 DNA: TGTGCCAGCAGCTCCGGGACAGGCCCCCATCAGCCCCAGCATTTT
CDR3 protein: CASSSGTGPHQPQHF

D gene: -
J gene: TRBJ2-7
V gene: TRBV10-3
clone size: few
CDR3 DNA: TGTGCCATCAAGGGACATAAACCTCTCTCCTACGAGCAGTACTTC
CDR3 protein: CAIKGHKPLSYEQYF

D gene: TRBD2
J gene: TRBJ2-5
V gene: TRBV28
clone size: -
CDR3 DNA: TGTGCCAGCAGGGCGGGACTAGCCCAAGAGACCCAGTACTTC
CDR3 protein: CASRAGLAQETQYF

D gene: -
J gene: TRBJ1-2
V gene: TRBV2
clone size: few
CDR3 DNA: TGTGCCAGCAGCCAAGGCTCCCCTAACTATGGCTACACCTTC
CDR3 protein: CASSQGSPNYGYTF

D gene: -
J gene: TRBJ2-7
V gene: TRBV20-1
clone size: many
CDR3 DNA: TGCAGTGCTAGAGGAGGGGTTTTTTTGAATGAGCAGTACTTC
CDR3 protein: CSARGGVFLNEQYF

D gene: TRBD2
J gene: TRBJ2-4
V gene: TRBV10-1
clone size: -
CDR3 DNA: TGCGCCAGCAGTGAGTCGACCCCGGGGGGGAGCATTCAGTACTTC
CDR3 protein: CASSESTPGGSIQYF

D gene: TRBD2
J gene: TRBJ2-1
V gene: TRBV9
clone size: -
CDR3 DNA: TGTGCCAGCAGCGCTCGCCCAGAGACTAGCGGGAAAGGCAATGAGCAGTTCTTC
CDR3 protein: CASSARPETSGKGNEQFF

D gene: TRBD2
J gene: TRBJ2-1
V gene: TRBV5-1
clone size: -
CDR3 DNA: TGCGCCAGCAGCTTGGGCTTAGCGGGATCCAATGAGCAGTTCTTC
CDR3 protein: CASSLGLAGSNEQFF

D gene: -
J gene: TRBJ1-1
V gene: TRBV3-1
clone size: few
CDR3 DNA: TGTGCCAGCAGCCAGAGGTACCGCACTGAAGCTTTCTTT
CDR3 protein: CASSQRYRTEAFF

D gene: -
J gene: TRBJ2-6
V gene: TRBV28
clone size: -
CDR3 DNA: TGTGCCAGCAGCCCCTGGTCCTCTGGGGCCAACGTCCTGACTTTC
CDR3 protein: CASSPWSSGANVLTF

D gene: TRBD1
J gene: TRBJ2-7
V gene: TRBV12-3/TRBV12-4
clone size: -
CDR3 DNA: TGTGCCAGCAGTCCCACGACAGGGCTGGCTCTAGAGCAGTACTTC
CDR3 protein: CASSPTTGLALEQYF

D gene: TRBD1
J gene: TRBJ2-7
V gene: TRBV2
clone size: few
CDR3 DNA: TGTGCCAGCAGTGAGCGAGGGGACAGAGCTTCCTACGAGCAGTACTTC
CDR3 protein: CASSERGDRASYEQYF

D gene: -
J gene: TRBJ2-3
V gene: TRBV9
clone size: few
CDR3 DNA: TGTGCCAGCAGCTATCGGTGGGAGGGCACAGATACGCAGTATTTT
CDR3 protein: CASSYRWEGTDTQYF

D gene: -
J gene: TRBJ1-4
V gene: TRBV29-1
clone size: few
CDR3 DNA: TGCAGCGTTGGGGGAGGATCTAATGAAAAACTGTTTTTT
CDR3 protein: CSVGGGSNEKLFF

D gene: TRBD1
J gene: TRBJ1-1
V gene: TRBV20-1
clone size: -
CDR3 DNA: TGCAGTGCCGCCGGGACAGCGAACACTGAAGCTTTCTTT
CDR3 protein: CSAAGTANTEAFF

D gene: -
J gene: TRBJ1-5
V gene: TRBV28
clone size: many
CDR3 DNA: TGTGCCAGCACTTCGAACATCGGGCAGCCCCAGCATTTT
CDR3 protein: CASTSNIGQPQHF